The 9 T cell receptor beta chains below all came from one sample that was sequenced in a study of identical twins. TCRdb reprocessed the 5' RACE reads with MiXCR, giving one entry per CDR3 protein. The sample has some 560,000 distinct CDR3 sequences, more than 9% seen once. The data also belong to a second study, concerning yellow fever vaccine responses in identical twins.

The sample comprised PBMCs. These receptor sequences come from a woman aged 18-30 years in good health.

This clonotype was observed a handful of times. The genes are TRBV12-3 or TRBV12-4 and TRBJ2-7; the D is unclear. The CDR3 runs to 14 residues. V was cut by 5 bases and J by 7 bases, with 18 bases left in between. This chain's CDR3 is CASSAQWQRTEQYF. DNA for the CDR3: TGTGCCAGCAGTGCTCAGTGGCAGAGAACGGAGCAGTACTTC.

V and J are TRBV20-1 and TRBJ2-3, with 9 positions matching TRBD2. The V gene end was trimmed by 4 bases and the J gene end by 1 base; junction bases not matched to a gene: 3. There are 14 residues in the CDR3. Germline CDR1 and CDR2: DFQATT and SNEGSKA (reference sequence). This CDR3 is CSANSGRRTDTQYF. The CDR3 DNA follows: TGCAGTGCTAATAGCGGGAGACGCACAGATACGCAGTATTTT.

This clonotype was found many times. V is TRBV29-1 and J is TRBJ2-7; 7 bases agree with TRBD1. The CDR3 runs 12 residues. With 6 bases clipped from V and 1 base from J, the junction kept 3 bases outside the gene matches. CDR1 is SQVTM and CDR2 is ANQGSEA in the germline V gene. The CDR3 protein is CSVRDSSYEQYF. As DNA, the CDR3 is TGCAGCGTAAGGGACAGTTCCTACGAGCAGTACTTC.

This clonotype was counted only a few times. The chain employs TRBV5-1 and TRBJ2-7; D perhaps matches TRBD2 (6 bases). Per germline, CDR1 SGHRS and CDR2 YFSETQ. The CDR3 contains 14 residues. The V gene lost 2 bases and the J gene lost 6 bases, with 15 bases spanning the gap. CDR3 sequence (DNA): TGCGCCAGCAGCTTAACAGGAGGGGCCCTCGAGCAGTACTTC. Translation: CASSLTGGALEQYF.

The J gene is TRBJ2-4, the V gene TRBV12-3 or TRBV12-4, with 12 bases that match TRBD1. The ends lost 6 bases at V and 2 bases at J; junction bases unmatched: 8. This CDR3 spans 17 amino acids. DNA of the CDR3: TGTGCCAGCAGCTCAACCGGGACAGGGGGCTCCAAAAACATTCAGTACTTC. This encodes CASSSTGTGGSKNIQYF.

This clonotype was seen only a few times. This rearrangement joins TRBV5-5 to TRBJ2-1; D gene uncertain. The CDR3 contains 15 residues. Germline V lookup: CDR1 SGHKS, CDR2 YYEKEE (reference sequence). V shed 0 bases and J shed 2 bases, with 9 bases lying between them. The CDR3 loop is CASSLDPQTYNEQFF. In DNA, the CDR3 is TGTGCCAGCAGCTTGGACCCTCAAACCTACAATGAGCAGTTCTTC.

V usage is TRBV5-6 and J usage is TRBJ2-7; 9 positions match TRBD1. The CDR3 consists of 15 residues. The ends lost 6 bases at V and 2 bases at J; junction bases unmatched: 9. Germline CDR1 reads SGHDT; CDR2 reads YYEEEE. Written as DNA, the CDR3 is TGTGCCAGCACCCAGAGGGGACAGGGCCCCTACGAGCAGTACTTC. Its translation is CASTQRGQGPYEQYF. The full variable domain, in which reference TRBV5-6 and TRBJ2-7 provide the parts outside the CDR3, is DAGVTQSPTHLIKTRGQQVTLRCSPKSGHDTVSWYQQALGQGPQFIFQYYEEEERQRGNFPDRFSGHQFPNYSSELNVNALLLGDSALYLCASTQRGQGPYEQYFGPGTRLTVT.

This clonotype has ten or more counts. At one end the junction does not follow the germline gene, possibly because of a read error. V gene TRBV4-3 combines with J gene TRBJ2-5; the match to TRBD1 covers 7 bases. CDR3 length: 13 residues. Germline CDR1 reads LGHNA; CDR2 reads YSLEER. The CDR3 region has the DNA TGTGCCAGCAGCCAAGGGGGCGGAGAGACCCAGTACTTC. Encoded protein: CASSQGGGETQYF.

This clonotype was counted a few times. The junction and the germline gene differ at one end; a read error may be behind it. The chain has TRBV6-2 or TRBV6-3 and TRBJ2-1, with TRBD2 matching 9 bases. The V gene's germline CDR1 is MNHEY and CDR2 SVGEGT. The CDR3 is 17 residues long. The chain's CDR3 is CASARLAGANRNKEQFF. CDR3 nucleotides: TGTGCCAGTGCGAGATTAGCGGGAGCAAATAGAAACAAGGAGCAGTTCTTC.